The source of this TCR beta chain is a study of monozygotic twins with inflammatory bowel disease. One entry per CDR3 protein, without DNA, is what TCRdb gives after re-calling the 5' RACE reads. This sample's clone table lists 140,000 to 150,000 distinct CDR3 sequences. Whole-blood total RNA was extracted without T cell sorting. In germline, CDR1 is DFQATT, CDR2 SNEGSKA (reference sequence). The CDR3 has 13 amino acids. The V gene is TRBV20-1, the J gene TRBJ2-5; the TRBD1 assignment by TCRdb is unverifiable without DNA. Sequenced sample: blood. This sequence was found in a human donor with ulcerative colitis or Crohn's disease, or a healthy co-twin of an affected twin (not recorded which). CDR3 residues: CSAWDPDQETQYF.